The clone carrying this TCR beta chain was seen a few times. CDR3 size: 12 residues. Trimming left V 3 bases short and J 9 bases short, with 14 bases between. CDR1 SQVTM and CDR2 ANQGSEA come from the germline V gene. This entry comes from a study of blood T cell repertoires in COVID-19. Using immunoSEQ multiplex PCR, the repertoire was profiled, and TCRdb retains in-frame clones only, with some absent. This sample carries tens of thousands of clones, 79% of them seen once, and the ten largest clones take 24%. This receptor was obtained from a human donor in a cohort sampled during active COVID-19. Sequenced material: peripheral blood. The chain links TRBV29-1 to TRBJ2-5; D is uncertain. CDR3 nucleotide sequence: TGCAGCGTTGAGGAGCCCCGTCCCGCCCAGTACTTC. Translating gives CSVEEPRPAQYF.